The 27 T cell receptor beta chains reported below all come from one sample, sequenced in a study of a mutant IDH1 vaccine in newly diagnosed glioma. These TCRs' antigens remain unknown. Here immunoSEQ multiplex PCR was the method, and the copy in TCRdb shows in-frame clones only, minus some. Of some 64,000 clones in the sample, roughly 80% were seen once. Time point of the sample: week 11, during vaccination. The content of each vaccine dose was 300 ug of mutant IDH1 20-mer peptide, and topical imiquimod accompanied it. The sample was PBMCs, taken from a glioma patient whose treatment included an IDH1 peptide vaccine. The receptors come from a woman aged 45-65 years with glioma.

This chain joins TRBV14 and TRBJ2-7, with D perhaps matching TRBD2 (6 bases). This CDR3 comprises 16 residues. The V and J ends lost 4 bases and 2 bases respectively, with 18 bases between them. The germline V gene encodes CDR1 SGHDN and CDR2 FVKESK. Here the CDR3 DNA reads TGTGCCAGCAGCCTCAACAATCAGCGGGCGACCTACGAGCAGTACTTC. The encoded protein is CASSLNNQRATYEQYF.

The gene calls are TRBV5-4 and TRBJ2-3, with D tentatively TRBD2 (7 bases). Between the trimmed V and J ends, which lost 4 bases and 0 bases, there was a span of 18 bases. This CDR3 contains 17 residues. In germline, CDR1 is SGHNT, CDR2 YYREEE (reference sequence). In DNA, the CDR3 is TGTGCCAGCAGCCCAGGGAGGGGGGGTCAAAGCACAGATACGCAGTATTTT. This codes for CASSPGRGGQSTDTQYF.

The chain's CDR3 is CASSVGGGNEQFF. The CDR3 DNA sequence: TGTGCCAGCAGCGTAGGAGGTGGGAATGAGCAGTTCTTC. The chain uses TRBV9 and TRBJ2-1, with no clear D. This CDR3 is built from 13 residues. V lost 0 bases, J lost 7 bases, and 8 bases lay in between. In germline, CDR1 is SGDLS, CDR2 YYNGEE.

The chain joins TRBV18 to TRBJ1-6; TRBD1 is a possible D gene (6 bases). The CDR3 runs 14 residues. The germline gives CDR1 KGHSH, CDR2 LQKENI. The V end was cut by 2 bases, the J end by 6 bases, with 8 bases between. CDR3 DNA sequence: TGTGCCAGCTCACCAGGACAGTTTAATTCACCCCTCCACTTT. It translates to CASSPGQFNSPLHF. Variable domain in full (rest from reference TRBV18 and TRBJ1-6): NAGVMQNPRHLVRRRGQEARLRCSPMKGHSHVYWYRQLPEEGLKFMVYLQKENIIDESGMPKERFSAEFPKEGPSILRIQQVVRGDSAAYFCASSPGQFNSPLHFGNGTRLTVT.

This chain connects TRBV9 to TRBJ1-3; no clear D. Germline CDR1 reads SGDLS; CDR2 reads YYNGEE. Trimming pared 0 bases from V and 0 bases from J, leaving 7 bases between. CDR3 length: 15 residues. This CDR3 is CASSVAPVSGNTIYF. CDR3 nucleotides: TGTGCCAGCAGCGTAGCGCCGGTCTCTGGAAACACCATATATTTT.

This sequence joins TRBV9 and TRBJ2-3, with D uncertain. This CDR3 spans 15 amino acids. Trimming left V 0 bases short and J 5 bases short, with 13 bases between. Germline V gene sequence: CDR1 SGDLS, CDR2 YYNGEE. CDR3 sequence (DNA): TGTGCCAGCAGCGTAGGATCTCTAGAAAGAGATACGCAGTATTTT. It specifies CASSVGSLERDTQYF.

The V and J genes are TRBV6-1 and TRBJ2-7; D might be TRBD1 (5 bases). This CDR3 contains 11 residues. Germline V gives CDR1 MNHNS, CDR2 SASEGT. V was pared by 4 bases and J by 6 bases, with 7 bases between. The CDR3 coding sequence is TGTGCCAGCAGTGTCAGGGCCGAGCAGTACTTC. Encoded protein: CASSVRAEQYF.

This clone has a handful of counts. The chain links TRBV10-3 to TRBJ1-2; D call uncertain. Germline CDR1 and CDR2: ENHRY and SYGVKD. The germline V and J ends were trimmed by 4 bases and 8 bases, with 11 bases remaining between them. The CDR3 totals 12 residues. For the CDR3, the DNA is TGTGCCATCAGTGGTATAGACGAGGGCTACACCTTC. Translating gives CAISGIDEGYTF.

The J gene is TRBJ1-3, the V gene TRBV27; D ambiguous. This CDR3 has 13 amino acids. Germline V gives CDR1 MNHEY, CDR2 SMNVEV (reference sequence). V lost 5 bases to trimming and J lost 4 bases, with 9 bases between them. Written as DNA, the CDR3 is TGTGCCAGCAGTCGAGGCAGGGGAAACACCATATATTTT. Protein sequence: CASSRGRGNTIYF.

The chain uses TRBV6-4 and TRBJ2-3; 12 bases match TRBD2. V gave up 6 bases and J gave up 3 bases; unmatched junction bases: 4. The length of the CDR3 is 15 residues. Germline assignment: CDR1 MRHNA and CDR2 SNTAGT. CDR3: CASSASGGATDTQYF. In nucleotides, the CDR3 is TGTGCCAGCAGCGCTAGCGGGGGGGCTACAGATACGCAGTATTTT.

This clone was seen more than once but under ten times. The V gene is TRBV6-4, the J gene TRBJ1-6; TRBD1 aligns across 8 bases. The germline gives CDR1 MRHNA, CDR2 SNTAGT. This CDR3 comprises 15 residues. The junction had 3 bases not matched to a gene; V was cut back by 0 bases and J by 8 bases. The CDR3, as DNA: TGTGCCAGCAGTGACTCTGGGACAGGTCATTCACCCCTCCACTTT. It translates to CASSDSGTGHSPLHF.

The DNA for the CDR3 is TGTGCCACCAGCAGAGATCTCCGAGGGTCGTTTGGGTTGCTGGCTTTCTTT. It translates to CATSRDLRGSFGLLAFF. V and J are TRBV15 and TRBJ1-1; D not resolved. There are 17 residues in the CDR3. Trimming removed 0 bases at V and 11 bases at J, with 25 bases between. Germline V gene lookup returns CDR1 LNHNV and CDR2 YYDKDF (reference sequence). Combining the CDR3 with reference TRBV15 and TRBJ1-1 gives the whole variable domain DAMVIQNPRYQVTQFGKPVTLSCSQTLNHNVMYWYQQKSSQAPKLLFHYYDKDFNNEADTPDNFQSRRPNTSFCFLDIRSPGLGDTAMYLCATSRDLRGSFGLLAFFGQGTRLTVV.

CDR3 in DNA: TGTGCCAGCAGCCAAGAGGCAGGGGGTGTCACTGAAGCTTTCTTT. It specifies CASSQEAGGVTEAFF. The chain combines TRBV14 with TRBJ1-1; TRBD1 matches 7 bases. The V gene end was trimmed by 0 bases and the J gene end by 4 bases; junction bases not matched to a gene: 5. The length of the CDR3 is 15 residues. The V gene's germline CDR1 is SGHDN and CDR2 FVKESK.

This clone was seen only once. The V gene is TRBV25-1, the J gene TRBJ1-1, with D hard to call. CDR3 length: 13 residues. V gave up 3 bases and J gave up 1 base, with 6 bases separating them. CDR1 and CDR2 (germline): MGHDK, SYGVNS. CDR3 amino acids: CASSDRRNTEAFF. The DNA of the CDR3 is TGTGCCAGCAGTGACAGGCGGAACACTGAAGCTTTCTTT. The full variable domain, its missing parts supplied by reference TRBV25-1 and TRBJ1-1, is EADIYQTPRYLVIGTGKKITLECSQTMGHDKMYWYQQDPGMELHLIHYSYGVNSTEKGDLSSESTVSRIRTEHFPLTLESARPSHTSQYLCASSDRRNTEAFFGQGTRLTVV.

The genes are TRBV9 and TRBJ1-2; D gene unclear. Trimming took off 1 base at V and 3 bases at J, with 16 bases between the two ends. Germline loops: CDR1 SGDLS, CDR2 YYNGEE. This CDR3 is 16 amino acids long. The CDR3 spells CASSVSPDEAYYGYTF. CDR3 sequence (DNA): TGTGCCAGCAGCGTAAGTCCTGATGAAGCTTACTATGGCTACACCTTC.

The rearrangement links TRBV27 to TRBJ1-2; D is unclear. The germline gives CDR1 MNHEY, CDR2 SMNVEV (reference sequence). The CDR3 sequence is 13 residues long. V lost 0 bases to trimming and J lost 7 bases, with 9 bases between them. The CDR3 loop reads CASSLSKNSGYTF. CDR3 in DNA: TGTGCCAGCAGTTTATCCAAAAACAGTGGCTACACCTTC.

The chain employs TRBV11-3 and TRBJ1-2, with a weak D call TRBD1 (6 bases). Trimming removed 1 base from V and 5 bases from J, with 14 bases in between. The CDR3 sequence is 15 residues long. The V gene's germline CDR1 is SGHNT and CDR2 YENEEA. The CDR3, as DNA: TGTGCCAGCAGCTTAGGAGACAGGCTACGATATGGCTACACCTTC. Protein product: CASSLGDRLRYGYTF.

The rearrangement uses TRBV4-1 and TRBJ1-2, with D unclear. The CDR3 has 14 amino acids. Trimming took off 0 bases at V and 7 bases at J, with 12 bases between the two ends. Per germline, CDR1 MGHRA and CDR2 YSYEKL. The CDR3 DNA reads TGCGCCAGCAGCCAAGATCCCGCATTGGGTGGCTACACCTTC. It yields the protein CASSQDPALGGYTF.

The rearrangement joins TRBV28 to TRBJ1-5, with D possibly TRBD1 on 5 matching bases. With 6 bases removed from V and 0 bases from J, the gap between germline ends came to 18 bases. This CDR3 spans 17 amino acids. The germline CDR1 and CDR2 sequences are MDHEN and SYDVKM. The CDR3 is CASSPPGALFSNQPQHF. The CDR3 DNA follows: TGTGCCAGCAGCCCCCCCGGGGCGCTCTTTAGCAATCAGCCCCAGCATTTT.

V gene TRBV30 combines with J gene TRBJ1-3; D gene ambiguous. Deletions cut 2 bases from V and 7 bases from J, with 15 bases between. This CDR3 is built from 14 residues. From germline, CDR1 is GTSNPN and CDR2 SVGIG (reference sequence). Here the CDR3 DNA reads TGTGCCTGGAGTCCTCGGACCCCCGGGAACACCATATATTTT. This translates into CAWSPRTPGNTIYF.

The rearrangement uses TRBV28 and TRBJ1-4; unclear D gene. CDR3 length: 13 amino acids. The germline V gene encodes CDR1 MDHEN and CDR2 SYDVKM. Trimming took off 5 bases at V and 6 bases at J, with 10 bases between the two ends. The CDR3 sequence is CASSTLSHEKLFF. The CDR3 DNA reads TGTGCCAGCAGTACCCTCTCTCATGAAAAACTGTTTTTT.

The chain's CDR3 is CAIRSTGDEAFF. DNA for the CDR3: TGTGCCATCAGGTCGACAGGGGATGAAGCTTTCTTT. The chain recombines TRBV10-3 with TRBJ1-1, with 8 bases identical to TRBD1. The V gene end was trimmed by 6 bases and the J gene end by 7 bases; junction bases not matched to a gene: 4. The CDR3 covers 12 residues. Germline V gene data show CDR1 as ENHRY and CDR2 as SYGVKD.

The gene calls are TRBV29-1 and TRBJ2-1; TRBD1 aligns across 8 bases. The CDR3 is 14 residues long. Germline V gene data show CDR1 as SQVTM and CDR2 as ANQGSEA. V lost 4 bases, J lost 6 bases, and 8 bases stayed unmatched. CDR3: CSVAGRGRTNEQFF. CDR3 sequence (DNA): TGCAGCGTTGCGGGCAGGGGGCGAACCAATGAGCAGTTCTTC.

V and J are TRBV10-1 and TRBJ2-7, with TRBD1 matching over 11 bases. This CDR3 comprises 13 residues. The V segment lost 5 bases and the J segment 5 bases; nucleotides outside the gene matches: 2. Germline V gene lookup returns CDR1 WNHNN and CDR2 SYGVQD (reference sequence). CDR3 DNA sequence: TGCGCCAGCAGTCCGGGACAGGGGGACGAGCAGTACTTC. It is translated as CASSPGQGDEQYF.

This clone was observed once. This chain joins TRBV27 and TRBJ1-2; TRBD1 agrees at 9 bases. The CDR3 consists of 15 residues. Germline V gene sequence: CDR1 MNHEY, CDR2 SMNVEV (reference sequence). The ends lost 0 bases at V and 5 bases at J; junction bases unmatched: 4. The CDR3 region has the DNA TGTGCCAGCAGTTTATCCTGGGGGACAGGGTATGGCTACACCTTC. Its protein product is CASSLSWGTGYGYTF.

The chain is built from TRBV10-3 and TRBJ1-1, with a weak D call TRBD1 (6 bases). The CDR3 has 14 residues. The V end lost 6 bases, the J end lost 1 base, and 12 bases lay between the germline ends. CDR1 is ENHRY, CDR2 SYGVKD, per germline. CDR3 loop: CAIRNRDPNTEAFF. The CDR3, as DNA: TGTGCCATCAGAAACAGGGATCCGAACACTGAAGCTTTCTTT.

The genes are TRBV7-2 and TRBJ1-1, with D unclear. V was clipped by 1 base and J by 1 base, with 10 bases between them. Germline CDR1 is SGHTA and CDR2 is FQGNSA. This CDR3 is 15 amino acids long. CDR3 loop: CASSLVGGKNTEAFF. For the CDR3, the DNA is TGTGCCAGCAGCTTAGTTGGCGGGAAGAACACTGAAGCTTTCTTT. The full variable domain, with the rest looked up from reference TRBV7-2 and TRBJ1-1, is GAGVSQSPSNKVTEKGKDVELRCDPISGHTALYWYRQSLGQGLEFLIYFQGNSAPDKSGLPSDRFSAERTGGSVSTLTIQRTQQEDSAVYLCASSLVGGKNTEAFFGQGTRLTVV.